These 18 T cell receptor beta chains were all obtained from the same sample, sequenced in a study of cytotoxic CD8 clonotypes in ibrutinib-treated CLL. Method: immunoSEQ multiplex PCR; TCRdb's copy keeps in-frame clones and lacks some. The table includes around 33,000 clones, about 70% detected once. The material was PBMCs, obtained before ibrutinib treatment. The source is a human donor with chronic lymphocytic leukemia.

This sequence joins TRBV18 and TRBJ1-1; the D gene is possibly TRBD1 (6 bases). CDR3 size: 17 residues. V was cut by 1 base and J by 1 base, with 16 bases left in between. Germline CDR1 and CDR2: KGHSH and LQKENI. DNA for the CDR3: TGTGCCAGCTCACCACGCTTATTGGCAGGGGAGAACACTGAAGCTTTCTTT. Its protein product is CASSPRLLAGENTEAFF.

This clone was seen once. The V gene is TRBV7-6, the J gene TRBJ2-7; no reliable D call. The CDR3 runs 14 residues. V shed 1 base and J shed 5 bases, with 12 bases lying between them. Germline CDR1 is SGHVS and CDR2 is FNYEAQ. CDR3 loop: CASSLDQLVHEQYF. CDR3 bases: TGTGCCAGCAGCTTAGATCAGTTGGTCCACGAGCAGTACTTC.

This clone was detected a few times. Written as DNA, the CDR3 is TGTGCCAGCAGCTTAGGCGGGACAGGGCCTTATAACTATGGCTACACCTTC. Translation gives CASSLGGTGPYNYGYTF. The V gene is TRBV7-2, the J gene TRBJ1-2, with TRBD1 matching over 9 bases. CDR1 and CDR2 (germline): SGHTA, FQGNSA. The CDR3 runs 17 residues. J was trimmed by 1 base and V by 1 base; bases with no gene match: 7. Supplemented by reference TRBV7-2 and TRBJ1-2, the full variable domain reads GAGVSQSPSNKVTEKGKDVELRCDPISGHTALYWYRQSLGQGLEFLIYFQGNSAPDKSGLPSDRFSAERTGGSVSTLTIQRTQQEDSAVYLCASSLGGTGPYNYGYTFGSGTRLTVV.

J is TRBJ2-7 and V is TRBV10-3; D not resolved. V was trimmed by 10 bases and J by 2 bases, leaving 12 bases between them. The CDR3 spans 12 residues. Germline CDR1 reads ENHRY; CDR2 reads SYGVKD. The CDR3 nucleotides read TGTGCCACTTCAGGCCAAACCTACGAGCAGTACTTC. Amino acid sequence: CATSGQTYEQYF.

The J gene is TRBJ2-1, the V gene TRBV7-3; TRBD2 matches 7 bases. CDR1 is SGHTA, CDR2 FQGTGA, per germline. Germline trimming cut 0 bases from V and 0 bases from J; bases unmatched to any gene: 11. CDR3 length equals 19 residues. CDR3 nucleotide sequence: TGTGCCAGCAGCTTAACGTACGGCGGGAGCGTTAGCTCCTACAATGAGCAGTTCTTC. Its protein product is CASSLTYGGSVSSYNEQFF.

The V gene is TRBV28, the J gene TRBJ1-4, with 9 nucleotides matching TRBD1. V was clipped by 6 bases and J by 3 bases; unmatched bases: 5. The CDR3 loop spans 15 amino acids. The V gene's germline CDR1 is MDHEN and CDR2 SYDVKM. CDR3 nucleotide sequence: TGTGCCAGCAGGTACAGGGGGCTCTCTAATGAAAAACTGTTTTTT. Its translation is CASRYRGLSNEKLFF. Complete variable domain (other parts from reference TRBV28 and TRBJ1-4): DVKVTQSSRYLVKRTGEKVFLECVQDMDHENMFWYRQDPGLGLRLIYFSYDVKMKEKGDIPEGYSVSREKKERFSLILESASTNQTSMYLCASRYRGLSNEKLFFGSGTQLSVL.

This clone was found a few times. The chain has TRBV7-9 and TRBJ1-2; D remains ambiguous. Trimming stripped 5 bases from V and 4 bases from J, with 17 bases between. Germline lookup yields CDR1 SEHNR and CDR2 FQNEAQ (reference sequence). This CDR3 comprises 15 residues. The CDR3 loop reads CASSPWTDEAYGYTF. The DNA of the CDR3 is TGTGCCAGCAGCCCCTGGACGGACGAAGCCTATGGCTACACCTTC.

The chain recombines TRBV2 with TRBJ1-5; D not certain. CDR3 length: 14 amino acids. Germline lookup yields CDR1 SNHLY and CDR2 FYNNEI. V lost 6 bases to trimming and J lost 0 bases, with 9 bases between them. This chain's CDR3 is CASRREYSNQPQHF. The CDR3 region has the DNA TGTGCCAGCAGGCGTGAATATAGCAATCAGCCCCAGCATTTT.

This clone was seen more than once but under ten times. The chain uses TRBV28 and TRBJ1-5; TRBD1 might be the D (5 bases). Germline lookup yields CDR1 MDHEN and CDR2 SYDVKM. The CDR3 totals 18 residues. The V and J ends lost 2 bases and 1 base respectively, with 18 bases between them. Here the CDR3 reads CASSLPSRLRDSNQPQHF. CDR3 nucleotides: TGTGCCAGCAGTTTACCATCGAGGTTACGGGACAGCAATCAGCCCCAGCATTTT. The entire variable domain, with the rest obtained from reference TRBV28 and TRBJ1-5, is as follows: DVKVTQSSRYLVKRTGEKVFLECVQDMDHENMFWYRQDPGLGLRLIYFSYDVKMKEKGDIPEGYSVSREKKERFSLILESASTNQTSMYLCASSLPSRLRDSNQPQHFGDGTRLSIL.

This clone was recorded a few times. This sequence joins TRBV7-9 and TRBJ1-1, with TRBD1 matching 7 bases. Losses at the gene ends were 4 bases for V and 0 bases for J; bases not matched to a gene: 2. CDR3 length: 14 amino acids. CDR1 and CDR2 (germline): SEHNR, FQNEAQ (reference sequence). CDR3 bases: TGTGCCAGCAGCTACGGACAGGTGAACACTGAAGCTTTCTTT. Amino acids: CASSYGQVNTEAFF.

This chain uses TRBV6-5 with TRBJ2-3, with 9 bases aligning to TRBD1. With V trimmed by 4 bases and J by 0 bases, 2 bases remained unmatched. CDR3 length: 15 amino acids. Germline values: CDR1 MNHEY, CDR2 SVGAGI. The CDR3 reads CASSLQGASTDTQYF. CDR3 nucleotide sequence: TGTGCCAGCAGTTTACAGGGGGCTAGCACAGATACGCAGTATTTT.

This clone was seen more than once but under ten times. CDR3 in DNA: TGTGCCAGCAGCTCGACCTATACCGGGACAGGGGCCACTGAAGCTTTCTTT. Protein: CASSSTYTGTGATEAFF. This chain connects TRBV7-9 to TRBJ1-1; 10 positions match TRBD1. The CDR3 consists of 17 residues. Germline lookup yields CDR1 SEHNR and CDR2 FQNEAQ (reference sequence). V gave up 4 bases and J gave up 4 bases; unmatched junction bases: 12.

There are a few counts of this clone. V is TRBV18 and J is TRBJ2-2; a possible D gene is TRBD1 (7 bases). Germline CDR1 KGHSH, CDR2 LQKENI. V was cut by 6 bases and J by 3 bases, with 20 bases left in between. The length of the CDR3 is 17 residues. CDR3 coding DNA: TGTGCCAGCTCCCCGGAGACAGGGACTGCCTACACCGGGGAGCTGTTTTTT. It specifies CASSPETGTAYTGELFF. Drawing the rest from reference TRBV18 and TRBJ2-2, the complete variable domain is NAGVMQNPRHLVRRRGQEARLRCSPMKGHSHVYWYRQLPEEGLKFMVYLQKENIIDESGMPKERFSAEFPKEGPSILRIQQVVRGDSAAYFCASSPETGTAYTGELFFGEGSRLTVL.

This rearrangement joins TRBV7-2 to TRBJ1-2; 7 nucleotides line up with TRBD1. V lost 5 bases and J lost 8; bases outside the gene matches: 8. Looked up from germline, CDR1 is SGHTA and CDR2 is FQGNSA. The CDR3 is 13 residues long. CDR3 amino acids: CASSPGTVYGYTF. The DNA of the CDR3 is TGTGCCAGCAGCCCGGGGACAGTCTACGGCTACACCTTC.

V usage is TRBV15 and J usage is TRBJ2-3, with a weak D call TRBD1 (6 bases). The V end was cut by 4 bases, the J end by 6 bases, with 11 bases between. This CDR3 is built from 13 residues. Germline CDR1 LNHNV, CDR2 YYDKDF (reference sequence). The CDR3 nucleotides read TGTGCCACCAGCAAACAGGGAAGGGATACGCAGTATTTT. Translated, it gives CATSKQGRDTQYF.

This chain connects TRBV10-3 to TRBJ2-5, with D uncertain. Germline CDR1 reads ENHRY; CDR2 reads SYGVKD. The CDR3 runs to 12 residues. V gave up 6 bases and J gave up 3 bases, with 8 bases separating them. The CDR3 sequence: CAISAGEETQYF. The CDR3 bases are TGTGCCATCAGCGCAGGTGAAGAGACCCAGTACTTC.

The chain combines TRBV28 with TRBJ2-7, with TRBD2 matching 12 bases. The CDR3 totals 15 residues. CDR1 is MDHEN, CDR2 SYDVKM, per germline. Germline trimming cut 3 bases from V and 6 bases from J; bases unmatched to any gene: 6. This chain's CDR3 is CASSFPLAGGREQYF. The CDR3 coding sequence is TGTGCCAGCAGTTTCCCGCTAGCGGGGGGGCGCGAGCAGTACTTC.

V gene TRBV19 combines with J gene TRBJ1-5; maybe TRBD1 (5 bases). Looked up from germline, CDR1 is LNHDA and CDR2 is SQIVND (reference sequence). The CDR3 is made up of 15 amino acids. V shed 6 bases and J shed 3 bases, with 15 bases lying between them. The CDR3 bases are TGTGCCAGTAGGACCACCGGGACGAACAATCAGCCCCAGCATTTT. It is translated as CASRTTGTNNQPQHF.